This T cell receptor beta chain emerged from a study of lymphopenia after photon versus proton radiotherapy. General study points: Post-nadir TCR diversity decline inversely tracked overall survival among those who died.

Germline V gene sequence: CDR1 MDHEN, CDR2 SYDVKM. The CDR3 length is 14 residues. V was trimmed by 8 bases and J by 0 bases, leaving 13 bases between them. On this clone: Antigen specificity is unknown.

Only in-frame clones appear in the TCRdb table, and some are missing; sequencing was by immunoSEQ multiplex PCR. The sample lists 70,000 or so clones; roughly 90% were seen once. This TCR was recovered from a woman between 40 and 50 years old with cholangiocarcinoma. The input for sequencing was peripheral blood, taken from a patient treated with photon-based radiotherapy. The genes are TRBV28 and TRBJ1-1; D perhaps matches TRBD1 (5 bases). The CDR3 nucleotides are TGTGCCAGCTCCACCGGGGCCGTGAACACTGAAGCTTTCTTT. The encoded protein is CASSTGAVNTEAFF.